These 19 T cell receptor beta chains came from one sample sequenced in a study of cytomegalovirus exposure and HLA in healthy donors. The study ran its PCR with 60 Vbeta and 13 Jbeta primers. TCRdb keeps only in-frame clones here, not all; method: immunoSEQ multiplex PCR. The sample carries 95,000 to 150,000 clones, about 81% recorded once. Material for sequencing was PBMCs. All receptors come from a woman aged 25-40 years in good health and CMV-seronegative.

This clone was found once. The V gene is TRBV7-9, the J gene TRBJ1-5; tentative D call: TRBD1 (6 bases). The CDR3 length is 14 residues. V lost 5 bases and J 4 bases, leaving 12 bases between the germline ends. CDR1 is SEHNR, CDR2 FQNEAQ, per germline (reference sequence). The CDR3 protein is CASSPQGPNQPQHF. CDR3 DNA sequence: TGTGCCAGCAGCCCTCAGGGGCCTAATCAGCCCCAGCATTTT.

The gene calls are TRBV5-4 and TRBJ2-5; possibly TRBD2 for D (5 bases). V lost 3 bases and J lost 1, with 10 bases in between. Germline CDR1 SGHNT, CDR2 YYREEE (reference sequence). The CDR3 is 14 amino acids. The CDR3 is CASSSSGAQETQYF. The CDR3 coding sequence is TGTGCCAGCAGCTCCAGCGGTGCCCAAGAGACCCAGTACTTC. The full variable domain, with the rest looked up from reference TRBV5-4 and TRBJ2-5, is ETGVTQSPTHLIKTRGQQVTLRCSSQSGHNTVSWYQQALGQGPQFIFQYYREEENGRGNFPPRFSGLQFPNYSSELNVNALELDDSALYLCASSSSGAQETQYFGPGTRLLVL.

The genes are TRBV6-6 and TRBJ1-5; D may be TRBD1 (6 bases). Germline V gene lookup returns CDR1 MNHNY and CDR2 SVGAGI (reference sequence). This CDR3 spans 13 amino acids. The ends were cut back, 2 bases at V and 7 bases at J, with 9 bases in the middle. The CDR3 coding sequence is TGTGCCAGCAGTTACACAGGGAAACAGCCCCAGCATTTT. Its translation is CASSYTGKQPQHF.

This chain joins TRBV5-1 and TRBJ2-5, with 10 bases identical to TRBD1. With V trimmed by 5 bases and J by 5 bases, 12 bases remained unmatched. The CDR3 totals 16 residues. Germline V gives CDR1 SGHRS, CDR2 YFSETQ. Written as DNA, the CDR3 is TGCGCCAGCAGGATGGACGGACAGGGGGTAAGGGAGACCCAGTACTTC. Its protein is CASRMDGQGVRETQYF.

This clone was seen only once. The rearrangement joins TRBV6-5 to TRBJ1-5; 7 bases fit TRBD1. The CDR3 loop spans 13 amino acids. The germline gives CDR1 MNHEY, CDR2 SVGAGI. With V trimmed by 6 bases and J by 5 bases, 4 bases remained unmatched. The CDR3 here is CASSGTADQPQHF. CDR3 DNA: TGTGCCAGCAGCGGGACAGCCGATCAGCCCCAGCATTTT.

This clone occurred once. In nucleotides, the CDR3 is TGTGCCAGCACGGGATTCGTGAACACTGAAGCTTTCTTT. This sequence encodes CASTGFVNTEAFF. The chain uses TRBV6-5 and TRBJ1-1, with D unclear. Germline values: CDR1 MNHEY, CDR2 SVGAGI. CDR3 length equals 13 residues. V dropped 7 bases and J dropped 0 bases, with 9 bases sitting between them.

This clone was counted between two and nine times. Written as DNA, the CDR3 is TGTGCCAGCAGTTACTCGCAGGCTACGAACACTGAAGCTTTCTTT. Translated, it gives CASSYSQATNTEAFF. This chain connects TRBV6-5 to TRBJ1-1; D unresolved. Trimming took 0 bases from V and 1 from J, leaving 9 bases between them. Germline V lookup: CDR1 MNHEY, CDR2 SVGAGI. The CDR3 covers 15 residues.

This clone has a single count. The V gene is TRBV5-1, the J gene TRBJ2-7, with a weak D call TRBD2 (6 bases). Trimming removed 0 bases at V and 9 bases at J, with 10 bases between. CDR1 is SGHRS, CDR2 YFSETQ, per germline. CDR3 length: 12 amino acids. The chain's CDR3 is CASSLAGRGQYF. The CDR3 nucleotides read TGCGCCAGCAGCTTGGCCGGGCGGGGGCAGTACTTC.

This clone showed up just a few times. The rearrangement joins TRBV4-1 to TRBJ1-3; 8 bases are a match to TRBD1. The V segment lost 2 bases and the J segment 2 bases; nucleotides outside the gene matches: 2. The CDR3 loop spans 15 amino acids. In germline, CDR1 is MGHRA, CDR2 YSYEKL. The CDR3 DNA follows: TGCGCCAGCAGCCAACGGACAGGGACTGGAAACACCATATATTTT. It codes for CASSQRTGTGNTIYF.

The V call is TRBV4-2, the J call TRBJ2-1; TRBD2 matches at 13 bases. The CDR3 extends over 16 amino acids. Germline lookup yields CDR1 LGHNA and CDR2 YNFKEQ. V lost 5 bases and J lost 7; bases outside the gene matches: 8. CDR3 sequence (DNA): TGTGCCAGCAGCGACCTAGGGACTAGCGGGGCGAATGAGCAGTTCTTC. This sequence encodes CASSDLGTSGANEQFF.

This chain joins TRBV18 and TRBJ2-3; the match to TRBD2 covers 7 bases. J was trimmed by 1 base and V by 6 bases; bases with no gene match: 10. CDR1 KGHSH and CDR2 LQKENI come from the germline V gene. This CDR3 spans 16 amino acids. CDR3 amino acids: CASSPWEGAGTDTQYF. The DNA of the CDR3 is TGTGCCAGCTCCCCCTGGGAGGGAGCTGGCACAGATACGCAGTATTTT.

The genes are TRBV19 and TRBJ2-1; possible D gene TRBD2, 5 bases. Germline V lookup: CDR1 LNHDA, CDR2 SQIVND (reference sequence). The CDR3 covers 16 residues. V was shortened by 1 base and J by 3 bases, with 13 bases between the two germline ends. The CDR3 bases are TGTGCCAGTAGTATAGGCGGGCGTCCACTCTACAATGAGCAGTTCTTC. It encodes CASSIGGRPLYNEQFF.

The chain uses TRBV2 and TRBJ2-4; tentative D call: TRBD1 (6 bases). V lost 4 bases to trimming and J lost 7 bases, with 14 bases between them. The germline V gene encodes CDR1 SNHLY and CDR2 FYNNEI. The CDR3 covers 14 residues. Here the CDR3 DNA reads TGTGCCAGCAGTGCTTTAGGGGGTCGGAACATTCAGTACTTC. Its translation is CASSALGGRNIQYF.

The V and J genes are TRBV11-2 and TRBJ2-5, with D hard to call. V was cut by 0 bases and J by 1 base, with 12 bases left in between. This CDR3 region has 16 residues. The germline V gene has CDR1 SGHAT and CDR2 FQNNGV. The CDR3 DNA reads as TGTGCCAGCAGCTTAGATATTGTTGCGAGCCAAGAGACCCAGTACTTC. Amino acid sequence: CASSLDIVASQETQYF.

This clone has just one count. The rearrangement links TRBV9 to TRBJ1-5, with TRBD1 identical over 11 bases. Germline assignment: CDR1 SGDLS and CDR2 YYNGEE. V shed 4 bases, J shed 6 bases, and the junction held 6 bases outside the gene matches. The CDR3 runs 15 residues. DNA of the CDR3: TGTGCCAGCAGCTCAGGGACAGGGGGAAGTCAGCCCCAGCATTTT. This gives the protein CASSSGTGGSQPQHF.

V usage is TRBV2 and J usage is TRBJ2-1, with 7 bases matching TRBD1. Germline lookup yields CDR1 SNHLY and CDR2 FYNNEI. Trimming removed 8 bases from V and 0 bases from J; junction bases left unmatched: 10. The CDR3 has 16 residues. The CDR3 here is CASAEQGSLSYNEQFF. The CDR3 nucleotides are TGTGCCAGCGCGGAACAGGGGTCCCTCTCCTACAATGAGCAGTTCTTC.

V and J are TRBV7-3 and TRBJ2-1; D gene unclear. The CDR3 length is 13 residues. Germline CDR1 is SGHTA and CDR2 is FQGTGA. V was shortened by 4 bases and J by 5 bases, with 9 bases between the two germline ends. In nucleotides, the CDR3 is TGTGCCAGCAGCTCCTCGCCGGACAATGAGCAGTTCTTC. This gives the protein CASSSSPDNEQFF.

Here the CDR3 reads CASSFYRGSVTGELFF. For the CDR3, the DNA is TGCGCCAGCAGCTTTTACAGGGGCTCCGTCACCGGGGAGCTGTTTTTT. This chain uses TRBV5-1 with TRBJ2-2; 7 bases agree with TRBD1. V dropped 2 bases and J dropped 4; count of bases not matched to a gene: 8. The CDR3 is 16 residues long. The germline gives CDR1 SGHRS, CDR2 YFSETQ.

This sequence joins TRBV6-5 and TRBJ1-2; unclear D gene. This CDR3 has 14 residues. Trimming took 4 bases from V and 2 from J, leaving 11 bases between them. CDR1 is MNHEY and CDR2 is SVGAGI in the germline V gene. CDR3 sequence: CASSLVAGNYGYTF. The CDR3 bases are TGTGCCAGCAGTTTAGTGGCGGGGAACTATGGCTACACCTTC.